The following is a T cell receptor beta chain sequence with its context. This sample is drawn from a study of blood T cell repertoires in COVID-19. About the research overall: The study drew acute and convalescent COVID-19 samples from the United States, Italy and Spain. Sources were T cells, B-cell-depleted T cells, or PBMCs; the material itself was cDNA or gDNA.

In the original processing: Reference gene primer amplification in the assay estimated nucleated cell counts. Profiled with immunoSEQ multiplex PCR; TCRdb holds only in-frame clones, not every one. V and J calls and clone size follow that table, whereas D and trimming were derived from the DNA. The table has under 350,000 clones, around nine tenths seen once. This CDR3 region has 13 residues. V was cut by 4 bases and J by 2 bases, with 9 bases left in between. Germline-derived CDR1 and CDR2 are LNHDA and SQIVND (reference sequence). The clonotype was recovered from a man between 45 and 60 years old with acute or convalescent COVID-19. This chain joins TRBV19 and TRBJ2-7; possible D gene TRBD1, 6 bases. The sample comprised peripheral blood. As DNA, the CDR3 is TGTGCCAGTAGTACCAGGACAGCCTACGAGCAGTACTTC. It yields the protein CASSTRTAYEQYF.